The rows below give T cell receptor beta chains drawn from one sample of a study of shared clonotypes between healthy human individuals. Libraries were prepared by immunoSEQ multiplex PCR; TCRdb keeps only in-frame clonotypes and omits some of them. The repertoire holds 1.6 million or so clones, with around 98.5% as singletons. The sample was naive CD4+ T cells sorted from blood. All receptors derive from a man aged 30-40 years in good health. Both conserved end residues are part of each CDR3. The D gene is left open where the match is weak. Clone size is given for some rows only: seen once, a few or many times, or a class if the clone is expanded.

size	V	J	D	DNA	CDR3
NA	TRBV29-1	TRBJ2-3	NA	TGCAGCGCCAGACAGGTCCGCACAGATACGCAGTATTTT	CSARQVRTDTQYF
NA	TRBV15	TRBJ1-5	NA	TGTGCCACCAGCAGAGACCCGGGGCAGGTACTTCAGCCCCAGCATTTT	CATSRDPGQVLQPQHF
NA	TRBV29-1	TRBJ1-5	NA	TGCAGCGTTCCTGAACCCAACAGCTGGGGCTTGATTCCCGGCTTACAGCCCCAGCATTTT	CSVPEPNSWGLIPGLQPQHF
NA	TRBV5-6	TRBJ2-7	TRBD1	TGTGCCAGCAGCTTCTGGCCAGGGGGCAAGAACGAGCAGTACTTC	CASSFWPGGKNEQYF
NA	TRBV18	TRBJ2-7	NA	TGTGCCAGCTCGCCCGACAACTACGAGCAGTACTTC	CASSPDNYEQYF
NA	TRBV5-5	TRBJ2-1	TRBD2	TGTGCCAGCAGCTTGGCTGGAGGGAGGGCCTCCAATGAGCAGTTCTTC	CASSLAGGRASNEQFF
NA	TRBV18	TRBJ2-7	TRBD2	TGTGCCAGCTCTTCAGGAGCGGGAGTTGGGTCCTACGAGCAGTACTTC	CASSSGAGVGSYEQYF
NA	TRBV9	TRBJ1-1	NA	TGTGCCAGCAGCCCAGCGGGGATGAACACTGAAGCTTTCTTT	CASSPAGMNTEAFF
NA	TRBV5-1	TRBJ2-5	NA	TGCGCCAGCAGCGGGCCAGGGGGGCCAGAGACCCAGTACTTC	CASSGPGGPETQYF
once	TRBV28	TRBJ2-7	NA	TGTGCCAGCAGTACGGTACAAAGCTCCTACGAGCAGTACTTC	CASSTVQSSYEQYF
NA	TRBV18	TRBJ2-7	NA	TGTGCCAGCTCACCACCCAGCATCTACGAGCAGTACTTC	CASSPPSIYEQYF
NA	TRBV28	TRBJ2-7	NA	TGTGCCAGCAGTTTAAGGGTCGGGGGTCAGGGCCTAGATCGGTACTTC	CASSLRVGGQGLDRYF
NA	TRBV14	TRBJ1-1	NA	TGTGCCAGCAGCCAAGTCGACAGACCGAACACTGAAGCTTTCTTT	CASSQVDRPNTEAFF
NA	TRBV28	TRBJ2-1	TRBD1	TGTGCCAGCAGTCCACAGGGGGCGCAAAGTAAGAATGAGCAGTTCTTC	CASSPQGAQSKNEQFF
NA	TRBV18	TRBJ2-1	TRBD2	TGTGCCAGCTCACCATTCCCCCTCACTAGCGGGAGAACCTACAATGAGCAGTTCTTC	CASSPFPLTSGRTYNEQFF
NA	TRBV2	TRBJ2-3	NA	TGTGCCAGCAGCTCCAGGCTATCGGATACGCAGTATTTT	CASSSRLSDTQYF
NA	TRBV7-9	TRBJ2-7	NA	TGTGCCAGCAGCTCCCCGGGACAAATCTACGAGCAGTACTTC	CASSSPGQIYEQYF
NA	TRBV11-2	TRBJ1-1	TRBD1	TGTGCCAGCAGCTTAGCGCCGGGGACAGTGAACACTGAAGCTTTCTTT	CASSLAPGTVNTEAFF
NA	TRBV20-1	TRBJ2-3	NA	TGCAGTGCCCCCGGACAAGATACGCAGTATTTT	CSAPGQDTQYF
NA	TRBV19	TRBJ1-1	TRBD1	TGTGCCAGTAGTGTGACAGGGCTCGAGGGAGCTTTCTTT	CASSVTGLEGAFF
NA	TRBV5-1	TRBJ1-1	NA	TGCGCCAGCAGCTCAGGGTGGACTGAAGCTTTCTTT	CASSSGWTEAFF
NA	TRBV18	TRBJ2-1	TRBD1	TGTGCCAGCTCCCGCGCTATACCACAGACAGGGGGGGGATCCAATGAGCAGTTCTTC	CASSRAIPQTGGGSNEQFF
NA	TRBV4-1	TRBJ1-4	NA	TGCGCCAGCAGCCAAGTTACAGTAGGTCCCGAAAAACTGTTTTTT	CASSQVTVGPEKLFF
NA	TRBV6-6	TRBJ1-2	TRBD1	TGTGCCAGCAGGGGGACAGCCGCTAACTATGGCTACACCTTC	CASRGTAANYGYTF
NA	TRBV7-8	TRBJ2-2	TRBD2	TGTGCCAGCAGCTTAACCCTAGCGGGAGCTCTGGCGAACACCGGGGAGCTGTTTTTT	CASSLTLAGALANTGELFF
NA	TRBV15	TRBJ1-2	TRBD1	TGTGCCACCAGCGGAAGACAGGGTCCGGTCTATGGCTACACCTTC	CATSGRQGPVYGYTF
NA	TRBV18	TRBJ2-5	NA	TGTGCCAGCTCACCCCCCAGCCCAAAAGTGGGGACCCAGTACTTC	CASSPPSPKVGTQYF
NA	TRBV5-5	TRBJ2-1	TRBD2	TGTGCCAGCAGCTTGCTAGCGGGAGGGCGGGAGCAGTTCTTC	CASSLLAGGREQFF
NA	TRBV19	TRBJ2-3	TRBD2	TGTGCCAGTGTTGGCCGGGGGACTAGCGGGACAGATACGCAGTATTTT	CASVGRGTSGTDTQYF
NA	TRBV19	TRBJ2-1	NA	TGTGCCAGTAGTATGTTTGAGGCGGCCTACAATGAGCAGTTCTTC	CASSMFEAAYNEQFF
NA	TRBV18	TRBJ1-5	TRBD1	TGTGCCAGCTCACCAACTTCCAGGGGGGCAAGCAATCAGCCCCAGCATTTT	CASSPTSRGASNQPQHF
once	TRBV9	TRBJ2-1	TRBD2	TGTGCCAGCAGCGTAGTGGGGACTAGCGGGATAAATCATAGAGGCTACAATGAGCAGTTCTTC	CASSVVGTSGINHRGYNEQFF
NA	TRBV27	TRBJ1-1	NA	TGTGCCAGCAGACGCGGGGGGAACACTGAAGCTTTCTTT	CASRRGGNTEAFF
NA	TRBV5-1	TRBJ2-7	NA	TGCGCCAGCAGCCCATCGGGGGTAGGCCCCTACGAGCAGTACTTC	CASSPSGVGPYEQYF
once	TRBV6-1	TRBJ1-1	NA	TGTGCCAGCAACCCATTGCCGACGTTGAACACTGAAGCTTTCTTT	CASNPLPTLNTEAFF
NA	TRBV18	TRBJ2-3	TRBD1	TGTGCCAGCTCACCTAAGGGGGCGGTAGGAGATACGCAGTATTTT	CASSPKGAVGDTQYF
NA	TRBV15	TRBJ1-1	NA	TGTGCCACCAGCAGAGTTCGGCAGCAGAACACTGAAGCTTTCTTT	CATSRVRQQNTEAFF
NA	TRBV19	TRBJ2-3	NA	TGTGCCAGTAGTATTTTTACAGCGGCCCCCACAGATACGCAGTATTTT	CASSIFTAAPTDTQYF
NA	TRBV28	TRBJ2-5	NA	TGTGCCAGCAGTCCCCACTCTGGCCAAGAGACCCAGTACTTC	CASSPHSGQETQYF
NA	TRBV7-2	TRBJ1-1	NA	TGTGCCAGCAGCTTAGGGACAGCCAAAGCTTTCTTT	CASSLGTAKAFF
once	TRBV25-1	TRBJ1-5	TRBD1	TGTGCCAGCAGTGGGACAGGAGGCAATCAGCCCCAGCATTTT	CASSGTGGNQPQHF
NA	TRBV7-9	TRBJ2-7	TRBD2	TGTGCCAGCAGCTCCGTGGGAGGGGCCCTCTACGAGCAGTACTTC	CASSSVGGALYEQYF
NA	TRBV18	TRBJ1-5	NA	TGTGCCAGCTCACAAACAGGGTTGGAGCCCCAGCATTTT	CASSQTGLEPQHF
NA	TRBV29-1	TRBJ2-3	NA	TGCAGCGTTGAGAGTTCGGTGGGAGTGAACCCAGATACGCAGTATTTT	CSVESSVGVNPDTQYF